This TCR beta chain originates from a study of control samples from healthy donors and cancer patients. Libraries were prepared by immunoSEQ multiplex PCR; TCRdb keeps only in-frame clonotypes and omits some of them. The sample holds some 110,000 clones, over 75% seen once. The CDR3 contains 14 residues. V dropped 7 bases and J dropped 6; count of bases not matched to a gene: 12. In germline, CDR1 is LNHDA, CDR2 SQIVND (reference sequence). The gene calls are TRBV19 and TRBJ2-7, with 7 bases aligning to TRBD2. The sequencing input was PBMCs. The clonotype comes from a woman aged 45-59 years with colorectal cancer. CDR3 in amino acids: CASNSGGSSGEQYF. The CDR3 DNA reads TGTGCCAGTAACTCAGGCGGGAGCTCGGGCGAGCAGTACTTC.